One sample yielded the 9 T cell receptor beta chains listed below, sequenced in a study of human T cells and chemical hapten exposure. Time point indicated: patch test 3, about 24 weeks after DPC sensitization. Treatment meaning: therapeutic diphenylcyclopropenone sensitization with weekly scalp DPC. A single record per CDR3 protein comes from TCRdb applying MiXCR to the RACE reads. The sample consists of 120,000 or so distinct CDR3 sequences, about 11% of them appearing once. This material consisted of whole blood, taken in connection with sensitization to the hapten diphenylcyclopropenone (DPC). These receptors all come from a woman aged 45-60 years with alopecia areata. Some clones in this sample may be carry-over from other donors' samples.

This clonotype was counted many times. The junction does not match germline at one end; this may be a read error. DNA for the CDR3: TGTGCCAGCAGCTTAGGAGGCAACACTGAAGCTTTCTTT. It specifies CASSLGGNTEAFF. The chain couples TRBV12-3 or TRBV12-4 to TRBJ1-1; D is ambiguous. The CDR3 loop spans 13 amino acids.

In its sample, this clonotype was seen a few times. The rearrangement uses TRBV29-1 and TRBJ1-1; the D is unclear. Trimming removed 3 bases from V and 2 bases from J, with 10 bases in between. The CDR3 has 13 residues. Germline V gene sequence: CDR1 SQVTM, CDR2 ANQGSEA. As DNA, the CDR3 is TGCAGCGTTGACTGGGGTGTTAACACTGAAGCTTTCTTT. This encodes CSVDWGVNTEAFF. The entire variable domain, with the rest obtained from reference TRBV29-1 and TRBJ1-1, is as follows: SAVISQKPSRDICQRGTSLTIQCQVDSQVTMMFWYRQQPGQSLTLIATANQGSEATYESGFVIDKFPISRPNLTFSTLTVSNMSPEDSSIYLCSVDWGVNTEAFFGQGTRLTVV.

This clonotype came up many times. The CDR3 ends on some other residue instead of the conserved phenylalanine or tryptophan, so this is likely a read error. The rearrangement links TRBV7-8 to TRBJ2-3; D tentatively fits TRBD1 or TRBD2 (6 bases each). The germline V gene has CDR1 SGHVS and CDR2 FQNEAQ. CDR3 length: 16 amino acids. Trimming cost V 1 base and J 3 bases, with 14 bases left between them. CDR3 nucleotide sequence: TGTGCCAGCAGCTTAGGGGGGCGGGGAGCGACAGATACGCAGTATTCT. It yields the protein CASSLGGRGATDTQYS.

This clonotype has a count of ten or more. The rearrangement links TRBV24-1 to TRBJ2-7; TRBD2 matches 11 bases. The CDR3 covers 16 residues. Trimming at V came to 4 bases and at J to 2 bases, leaving 6 bases not matched to a gene. In germline, CDR1 is KGHDR, CDR2 SFDVKD. For the CDR3, the DNA is TGTGCCACCAGTGACACCACTAGCGGGAGTACCTACGAGCAGTACTTC. This gives the protein CATSDTTSGSTYEQYF.

In this sample, this clonotype turned up many times. The chain recombines TRBV27 with TRBJ1-1, with TRBD1 matching over 7 bases. V was pared by 1 base and J by 6 bases, with 2 bases of the junction left unmatched. Germline CDR1 reads MNHEY; CDR2 reads SMNVEV (reference sequence). The CDR3 is 13 amino acids. Here the CDR3 DNA reads TGTGCCAGCAGTTTATTACAGGGGCCTGAAGCTTTCTTT. It is translated as CASSLLQGPEAFF.

The chain combines TRBV30 with TRBJ2-3; 9 nucleotides agree with TRBD2. Germline V gene data show CDR1 as GTSNPN and CDR2 as SVGIG (reference sequence). The CDR3 has 15 amino acids. J was trimmed by 6 bases and V by 2 bases; bases with no gene match: 9. CDR3 nucleotide sequence: TGTGCCTGGAGTCCCGGACTAGCGATGGGGGATACGCAGTATTTT. It encodes CAWSPGLAMGDTQYF.

The V and J genes are TRBV3-1 and TRBJ2-3; 8 nucleotides align to TRBD1. The germline V gene has CDR1 LGHDT and CDR2 YNNKEL (reference sequence). The trim removed 0 bases at V and 6 bases at J, leaving 5 bases unmatched. The CDR3 has 15 residues. The CDR3 sequence: CASSQDPRGLDTQYF. CDR3 bases: TGTGCCAGCAGCCAAGATCCCAGGGGGCTGGATACGCAGTATTTT.

The J gene is TRBJ1-2, the V gene TRBV12-3 or TRBV12-4; a weak D match, TRBD1 (5 bases). The CDR3 has 15 amino acids. V gave up 7 bases and J gave up 6 bases, with 21 bases separating them. CDR3: CASIQNPSGRNGYTF. The DNA for the CDR3 is TGTGCCAGCATCCAAAATCCTTCAGGGAGAAATGGCTACACCTTC.

The rearrangement uses TRBV29-1 and TRBJ1-4; 8 bases align to TRBD1. Germline assignment: CDR1 SQVTM and CDR2 ANQGSEA. J was trimmed by 8 bases and V by 7 bases; bases with no gene match: 9. The CDR3 runs to 13 residues. CDR3 in DNA: TGCAGCGCGGAGTTGACAGGGGTGGAAAAACTGTTTTTT. It is translated as CSAELTGVEKLFF.